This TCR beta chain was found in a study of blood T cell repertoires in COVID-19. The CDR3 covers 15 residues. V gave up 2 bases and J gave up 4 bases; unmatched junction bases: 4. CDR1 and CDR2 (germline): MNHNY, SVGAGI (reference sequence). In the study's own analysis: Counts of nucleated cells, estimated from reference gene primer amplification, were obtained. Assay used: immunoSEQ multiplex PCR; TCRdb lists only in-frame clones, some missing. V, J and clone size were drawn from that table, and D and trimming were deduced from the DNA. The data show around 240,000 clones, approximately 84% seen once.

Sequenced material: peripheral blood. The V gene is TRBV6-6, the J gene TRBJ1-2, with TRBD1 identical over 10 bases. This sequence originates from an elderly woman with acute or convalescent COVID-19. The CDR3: CASSYDRGLGYGYTF. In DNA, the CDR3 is TGTGCCAGCAGTTACGACAGGGGGCTAGGCTATGGCTACACCTTC.